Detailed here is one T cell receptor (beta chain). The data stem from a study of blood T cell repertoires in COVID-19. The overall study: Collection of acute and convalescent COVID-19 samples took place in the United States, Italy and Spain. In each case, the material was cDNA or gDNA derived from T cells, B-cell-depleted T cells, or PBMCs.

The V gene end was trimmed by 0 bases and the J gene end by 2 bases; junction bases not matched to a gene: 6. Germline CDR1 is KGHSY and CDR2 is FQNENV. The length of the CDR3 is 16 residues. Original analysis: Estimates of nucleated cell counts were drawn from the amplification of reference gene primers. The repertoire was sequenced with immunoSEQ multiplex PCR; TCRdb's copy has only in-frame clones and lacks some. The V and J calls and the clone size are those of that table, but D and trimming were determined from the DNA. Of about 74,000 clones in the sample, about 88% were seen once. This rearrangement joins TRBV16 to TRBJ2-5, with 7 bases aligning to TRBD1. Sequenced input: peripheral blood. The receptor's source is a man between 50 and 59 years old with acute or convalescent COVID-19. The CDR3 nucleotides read TGTGCCAGCAGCCAATCCGGCAGGGGGAATCAAGAGACCCAGTACTTC. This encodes CASSQSGRGNQETQYF.